This TCR beta chain was found in a study of blood T cell repertoires in COVID-19. Study-wide context: The United States, Italy and Spain were the sources of the acute and convalescent COVID-19 samples. Sources were T cells, B-cell-depleted T cells, or PBMCs; the material itself was cDNA or gDNA.

It was during active infection that Seattle patients were enrolled and then longitudinally followed. With 6 bases clipped from V and 8 bases from J, the junction kept 10 bases outside the gene matches. CDR3 length: 15 amino acids. Germline CDR1 is SQVTM and CDR2 is ANQGSEA. This clone was detected a few times. Study processing details: Counts of nucleated cells, estimated from reference gene primer amplification, were obtained. Clones were sequenced by immunoSEQ multiplex PCR, and TCRdb holds only the in-frame ones, with some missing. V, J and clone size are those of that table, while D and trimming were read from the DNA. The data contain 60,000 to 70,000 clones, 88% of them singletons.

The chain recombines TRBV29-1 with TRBJ2-1, with 13 bases that match TRBD2. This sequence originates from a woman aged 60-70 years with COVID-19, enrolled during active disease. The specimen was peripheral blood. CDR3 DNA: TGCAGCGTGGTAAGGACTAGCGGGAGTTTGGATGAGCAGTTCTTC. Translated: CSVVRTSGSLDEQFF.